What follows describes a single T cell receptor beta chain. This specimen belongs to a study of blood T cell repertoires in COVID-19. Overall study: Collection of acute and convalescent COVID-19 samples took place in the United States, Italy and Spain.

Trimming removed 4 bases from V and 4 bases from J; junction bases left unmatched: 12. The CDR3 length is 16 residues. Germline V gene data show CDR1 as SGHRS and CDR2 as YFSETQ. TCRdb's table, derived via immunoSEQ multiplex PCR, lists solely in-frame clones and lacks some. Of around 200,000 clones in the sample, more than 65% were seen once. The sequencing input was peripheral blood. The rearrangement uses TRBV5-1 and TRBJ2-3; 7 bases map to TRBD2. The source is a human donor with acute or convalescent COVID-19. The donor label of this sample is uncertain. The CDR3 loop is CASSPRGEARADTQYF. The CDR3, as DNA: TGCGCCAGCAGCCCTCGGGGGGAGGCCCGGGCAGATACGCAGTATTTT.